The T cell receptor beta chain under discussion was sequenced for a study of blood T cell repertoires in COVID-19. Per the study methods: Estimated nucleated cell counts came from reference gene primer amplification. The data were produced by immunoSEQ multiplex PCR, yet TCRdb's version contains in-frame clones alone and is incomplete. V and J calls and clone size follow that table, whereas D and trimming were derived from the DNA. The sample carries some 250,000 clones, roughly nine tenths recorded once. The CDR3 runs 12 residues. CDR1 and CDR2 (germline): SEHNR, FQNEAQ (reference sequence). The ends were cut back, 8 bases at V and 2 bases at J, with 9 bases in the middle.

The receptor comes from a man between 60 and 75 years old who had recovered from COVID-19. The rearrangement links TRBV7-9 to TRBJ1-1; D not certain. The specimen was peripheral blood. Written as DNA, the CDR3 is TGTGCCAGCTGGGCGGGCAACACTGAAGCTTTCTTT. Translation: CASWAGNTEAFF. Supplemented by reference TRBV7-9 and TRBJ1-1, the full variable domain reads DTGVSQNPRHKITKRGQNVTFRCDPISEHNRLYWYRQTLGQGPEFLTYFQNEAQLEKSRLLSDRFSAERPKGSFSTLEIQRTEQGDSAMYLCASWAGNTEAFFGQGTRLTVV.